This TCR beta chain stems from a study of T-cell memory formation after mild COVID-19. This clonotype turned up a few times. The CDR3 consists of 15 residues. The germline gives CDR1 SGHRS, CDR2 YFSETQ. V lost 4 bases and J lost 8, with 20 bases in between. TCRdb ran MiXCR on the 5' RACE reads and lists one entry per CDR3 protein. The sample shows 200,000 to 250,000 distinct CDR3 sequences, 9.4% of them seen only once. The sequence derives from a man between 18 and 35 years old who had mild COVID-19 (a few samples of this study predate the infection). Cell type and time point are not known. What was sequenced was PBMCs or a T cell subset sorted from them (not recorded which). V usage is TRBV5-1 and J usage is TRBJ2-3; D possibly corresponds to TRBD2 (5 bases). This chain's CDR3 is CASSLSPSREGTQYF. CDR3 nucleotides: TGCGCCAGCAGCCTAAGCCCTTCTCGGGAAGGTACGCAGTATTTT. The full variable domain, rest sourced from reference TRBV5-1 and TRBJ2-3, is KAGVTQTPRYLIKTRGQQVTLSCSPISGHRSVSWYQQTPGQGLQFLFEYFSETQRNKGNFPGRFSGRQFSNSRSEMNVSTLELGDSALYLCASSLSPSREGTQYFGPGTRLTVL.